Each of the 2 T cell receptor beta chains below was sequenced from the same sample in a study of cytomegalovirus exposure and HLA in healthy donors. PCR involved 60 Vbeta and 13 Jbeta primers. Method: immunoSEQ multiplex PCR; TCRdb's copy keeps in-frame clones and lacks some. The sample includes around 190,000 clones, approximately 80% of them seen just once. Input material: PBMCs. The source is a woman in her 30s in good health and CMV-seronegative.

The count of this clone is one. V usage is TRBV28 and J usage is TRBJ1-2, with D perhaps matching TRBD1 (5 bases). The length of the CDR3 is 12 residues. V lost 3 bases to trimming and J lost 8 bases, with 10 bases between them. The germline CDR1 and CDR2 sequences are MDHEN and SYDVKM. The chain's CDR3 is CASSLIGGGYTF. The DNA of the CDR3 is TGTGCCAGCAGTTTGATTGGGGGGGGCTACACCTTC.

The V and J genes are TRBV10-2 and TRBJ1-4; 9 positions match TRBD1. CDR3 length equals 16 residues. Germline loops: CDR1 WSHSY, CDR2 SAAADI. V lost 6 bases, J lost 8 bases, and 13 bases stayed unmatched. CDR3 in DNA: TGCGCCAGCAGCGATCTCCCGGGACAGGGAAAGGAAAAACTGTTTTTT. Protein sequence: CASSDLPGQGKEKLFF.